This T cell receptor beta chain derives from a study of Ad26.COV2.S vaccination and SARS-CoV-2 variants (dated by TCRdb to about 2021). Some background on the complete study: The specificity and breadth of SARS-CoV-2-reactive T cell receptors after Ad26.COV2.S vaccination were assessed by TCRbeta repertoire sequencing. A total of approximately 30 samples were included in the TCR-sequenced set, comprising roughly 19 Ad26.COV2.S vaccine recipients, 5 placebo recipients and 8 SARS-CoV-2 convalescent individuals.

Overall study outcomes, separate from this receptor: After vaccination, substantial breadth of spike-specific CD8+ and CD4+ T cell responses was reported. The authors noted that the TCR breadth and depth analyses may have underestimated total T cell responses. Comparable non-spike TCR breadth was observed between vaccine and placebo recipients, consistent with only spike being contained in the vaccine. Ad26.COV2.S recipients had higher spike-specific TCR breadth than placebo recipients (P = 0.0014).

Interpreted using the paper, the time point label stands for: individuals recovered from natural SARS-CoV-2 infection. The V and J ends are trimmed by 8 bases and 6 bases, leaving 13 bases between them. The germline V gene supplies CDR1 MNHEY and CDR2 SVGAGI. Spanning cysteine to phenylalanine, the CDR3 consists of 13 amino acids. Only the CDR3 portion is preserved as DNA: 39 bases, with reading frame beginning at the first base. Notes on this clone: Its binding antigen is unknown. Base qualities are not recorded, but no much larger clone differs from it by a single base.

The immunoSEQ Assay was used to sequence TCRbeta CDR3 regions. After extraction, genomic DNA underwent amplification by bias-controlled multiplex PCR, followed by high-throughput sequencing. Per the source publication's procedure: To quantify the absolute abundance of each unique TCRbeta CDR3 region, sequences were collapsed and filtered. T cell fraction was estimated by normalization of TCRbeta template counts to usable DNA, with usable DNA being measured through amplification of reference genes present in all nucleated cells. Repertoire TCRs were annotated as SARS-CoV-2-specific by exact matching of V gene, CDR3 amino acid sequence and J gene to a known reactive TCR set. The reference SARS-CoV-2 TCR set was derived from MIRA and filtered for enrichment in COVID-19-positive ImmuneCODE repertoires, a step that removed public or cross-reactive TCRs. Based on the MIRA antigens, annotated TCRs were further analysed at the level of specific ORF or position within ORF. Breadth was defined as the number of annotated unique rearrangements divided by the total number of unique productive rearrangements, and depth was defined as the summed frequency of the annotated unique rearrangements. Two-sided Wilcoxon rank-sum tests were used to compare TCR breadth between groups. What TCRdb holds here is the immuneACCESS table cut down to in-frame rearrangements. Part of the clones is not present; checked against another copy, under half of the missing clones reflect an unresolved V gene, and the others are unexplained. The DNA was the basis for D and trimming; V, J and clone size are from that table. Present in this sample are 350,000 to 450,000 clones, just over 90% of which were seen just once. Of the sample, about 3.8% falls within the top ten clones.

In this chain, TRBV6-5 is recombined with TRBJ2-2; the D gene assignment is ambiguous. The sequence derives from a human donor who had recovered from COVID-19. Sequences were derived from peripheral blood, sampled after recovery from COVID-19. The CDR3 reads CASGFSVAGELFF. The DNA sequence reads TGTGCCAGCGGGTTTTCTGTGGCCGGGGAGCTGTTTTTT.